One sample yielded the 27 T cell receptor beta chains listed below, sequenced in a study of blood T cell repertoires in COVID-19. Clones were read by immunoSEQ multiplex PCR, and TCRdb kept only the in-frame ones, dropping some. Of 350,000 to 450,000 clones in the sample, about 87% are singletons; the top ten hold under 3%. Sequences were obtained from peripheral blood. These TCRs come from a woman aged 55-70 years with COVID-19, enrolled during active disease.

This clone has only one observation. The CDR3 DNA reads TGTGCCAGCAGCCAACAGCCGGGTGTCGAGCAGTACTTC. Translation gives CASSQQPGVEQYF. The chain carries TRBV4-2 and TRBJ2-7, with D hard to call. CDR1 is LGHNA, CDR2 YNFKEQ, per germline. The CDR3 runs to 13 residues. V lost 2 bases and J 6 bases, leaving 11 bases between the germline ends.

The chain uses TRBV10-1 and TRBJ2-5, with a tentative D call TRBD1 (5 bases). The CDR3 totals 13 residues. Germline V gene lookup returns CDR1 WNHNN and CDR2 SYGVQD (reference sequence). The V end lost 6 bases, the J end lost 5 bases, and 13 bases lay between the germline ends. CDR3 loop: CASSYDSRETQYF. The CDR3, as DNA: TGCGCCAGCAGCTACGACAGTCGGGAGACCCAGTACTTC.

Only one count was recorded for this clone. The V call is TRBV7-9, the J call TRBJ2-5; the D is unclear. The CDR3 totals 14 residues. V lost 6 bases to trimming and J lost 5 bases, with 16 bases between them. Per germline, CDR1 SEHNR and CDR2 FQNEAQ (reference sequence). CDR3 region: CASSSDWNLETQYF. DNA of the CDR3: TGTGCCAGCAGTTCAGACTGGAATTTGGAGACCCAGTACTTC.

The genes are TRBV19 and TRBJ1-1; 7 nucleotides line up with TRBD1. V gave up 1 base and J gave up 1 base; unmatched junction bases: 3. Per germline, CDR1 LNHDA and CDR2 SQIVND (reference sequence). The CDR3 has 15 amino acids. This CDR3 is CASSIGDRRNTEAFF. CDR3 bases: TGTGCCAGTAGTATAGGGGACAGACGGAACACTGAAGCTTTCTTT.

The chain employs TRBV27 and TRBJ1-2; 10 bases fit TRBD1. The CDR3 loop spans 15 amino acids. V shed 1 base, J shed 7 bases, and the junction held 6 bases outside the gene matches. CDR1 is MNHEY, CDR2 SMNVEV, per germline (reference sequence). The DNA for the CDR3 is TGTGCCAGCAGTTTATTGGGACAGGGGAGAGGTGGCTACACCTTC. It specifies CASSLLGQGRGGYTF.

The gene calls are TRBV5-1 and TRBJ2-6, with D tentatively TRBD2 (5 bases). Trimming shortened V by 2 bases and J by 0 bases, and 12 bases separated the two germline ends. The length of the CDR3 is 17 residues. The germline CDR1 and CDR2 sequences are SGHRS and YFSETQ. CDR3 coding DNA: TGCGCCAGCAGCTTAGAGGGAGCCAGCTCTGGGGCCAACGTCCTGACTTTC. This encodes CASSLEGASSGANVLTF.

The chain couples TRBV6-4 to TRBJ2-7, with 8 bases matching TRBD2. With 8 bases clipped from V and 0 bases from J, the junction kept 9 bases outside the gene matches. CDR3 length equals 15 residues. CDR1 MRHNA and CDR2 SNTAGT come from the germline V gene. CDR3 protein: CASRVLAVSSYEQYF. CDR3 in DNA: TGTGCCAGCCGAGTACTAGCGGTGAGCTCCTACGAGCAGTACTTC.

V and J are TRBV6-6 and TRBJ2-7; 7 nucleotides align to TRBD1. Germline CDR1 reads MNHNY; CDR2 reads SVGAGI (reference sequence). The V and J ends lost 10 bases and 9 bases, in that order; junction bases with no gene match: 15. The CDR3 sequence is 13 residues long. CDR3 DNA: TGTGCCATCACAGACAGGGTGGACCTCGCGCAGTACTTC. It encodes CAITDRVDLAQYF.

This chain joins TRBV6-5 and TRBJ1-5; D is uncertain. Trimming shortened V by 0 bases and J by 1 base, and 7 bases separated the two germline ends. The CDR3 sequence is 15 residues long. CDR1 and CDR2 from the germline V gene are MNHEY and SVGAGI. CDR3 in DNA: TGTGCCAGCAGTTACTCCCTAGCCAGCAATCAGCCCCAGCATTTT. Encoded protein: CASSYSLASNQPQHF.

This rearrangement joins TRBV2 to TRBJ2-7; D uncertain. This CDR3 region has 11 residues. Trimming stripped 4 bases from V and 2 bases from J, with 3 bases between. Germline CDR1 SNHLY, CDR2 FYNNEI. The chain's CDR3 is CASSVAYEQYF. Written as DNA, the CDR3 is TGTGCCAGCAGTGTAGCCTACGAGCAGTACTTC.

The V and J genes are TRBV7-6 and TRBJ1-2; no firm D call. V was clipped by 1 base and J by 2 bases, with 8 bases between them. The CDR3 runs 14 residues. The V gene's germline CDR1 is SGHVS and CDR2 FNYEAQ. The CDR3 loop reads CASSLGEVNYGYTF. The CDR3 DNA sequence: TGTGCCAGCAGCTTAGGGGAGGTCAACTATGGCTACACCTTC.

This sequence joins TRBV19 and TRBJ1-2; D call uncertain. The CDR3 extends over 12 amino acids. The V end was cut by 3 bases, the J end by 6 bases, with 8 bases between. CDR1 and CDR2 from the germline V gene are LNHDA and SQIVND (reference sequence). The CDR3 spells CASSIFGNGYTF. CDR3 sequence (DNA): TGTGCCAGTAGTATTTTCGGGAATGGCTACACCTTC.

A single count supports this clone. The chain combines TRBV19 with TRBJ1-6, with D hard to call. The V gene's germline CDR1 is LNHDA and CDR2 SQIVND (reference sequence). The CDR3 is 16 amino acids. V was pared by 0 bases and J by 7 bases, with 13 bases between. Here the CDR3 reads CASSIDSGLVNSPLHF. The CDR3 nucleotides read TGTGCCAGTAGTATAGATTCCGGGTTGGTAAATTCACCCCTCCACTTT. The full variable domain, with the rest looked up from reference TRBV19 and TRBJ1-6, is DGGITQSPKYLFRKEGQNVTLSCEQNLNHDAMYWYRQDPGQGLRLIYYSQIVNDFQKGDIAEGYSVSREKKESFPLTVTSAQKNPTAFYLCASSIDSGLVNSPLHFGNGTRLTVT.

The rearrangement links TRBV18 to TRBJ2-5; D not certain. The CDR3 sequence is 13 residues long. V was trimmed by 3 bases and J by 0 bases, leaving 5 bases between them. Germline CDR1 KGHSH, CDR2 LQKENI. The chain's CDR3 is CASSPAYQETQYF. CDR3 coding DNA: TGTGCCAGCTCACCCGCGTACCAAGAGACCCAGTACTTC.

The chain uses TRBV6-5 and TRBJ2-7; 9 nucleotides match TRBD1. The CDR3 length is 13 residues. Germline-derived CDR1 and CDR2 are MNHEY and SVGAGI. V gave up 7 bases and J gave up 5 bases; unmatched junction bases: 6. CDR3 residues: CASTRTGVHEQYF. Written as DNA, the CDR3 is TGTGCCAGCACAAGGACAGGGGTCCACGAGCAGTACTTC.

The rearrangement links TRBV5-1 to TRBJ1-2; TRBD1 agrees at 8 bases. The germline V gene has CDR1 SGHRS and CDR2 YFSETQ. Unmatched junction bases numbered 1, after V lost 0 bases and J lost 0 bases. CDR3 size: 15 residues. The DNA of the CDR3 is TGCGCCAGCAGCTTGGGGACAGGGACTAACTATGGCTACACCTTC. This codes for CASSLGTGTNYGYTF.

The CDR3: CASSSRLEYNSPLHF. The CDR3 nucleotides read TGCGCCAGCAGCTCCCGACTGGAGTATAATTCACCCCTCCACTTT. The V and J genes are TRBV5-1 and TRBJ1-6; D is uncertain. The CDR3 consists of 15 residues. V was shortened by 3 bases and J by 4 bases, with 11 bases between the two germline ends. The germline V gene has CDR1 SGHRS and CDR2 YFSETQ.

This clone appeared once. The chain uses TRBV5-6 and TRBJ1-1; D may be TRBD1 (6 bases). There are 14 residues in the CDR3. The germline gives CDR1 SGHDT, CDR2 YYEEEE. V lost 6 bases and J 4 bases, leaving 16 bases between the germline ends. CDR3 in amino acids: CASNHRVLRTEAFF. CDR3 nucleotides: TGTGCCAGCAATCACAGGGTGTTGCGCACTGAAGCTTTCTTT.

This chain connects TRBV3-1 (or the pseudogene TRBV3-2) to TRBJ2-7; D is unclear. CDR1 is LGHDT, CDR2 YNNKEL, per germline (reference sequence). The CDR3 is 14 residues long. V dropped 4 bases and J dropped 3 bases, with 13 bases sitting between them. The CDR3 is CASSPQVSLYEQYF. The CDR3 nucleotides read TGTGCCAGCAGCCCCCAGGTGAGCCTCTACGAGCAGTACTTC.

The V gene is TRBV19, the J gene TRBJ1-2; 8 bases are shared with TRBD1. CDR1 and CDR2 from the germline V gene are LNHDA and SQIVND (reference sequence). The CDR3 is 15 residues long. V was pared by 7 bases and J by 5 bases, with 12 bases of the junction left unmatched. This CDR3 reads CASNKPGQVQYGYTF. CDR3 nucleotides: TGTGCCAGTAACAAGCCGGGACAGGTTCAGTATGGCTACACCTTC.

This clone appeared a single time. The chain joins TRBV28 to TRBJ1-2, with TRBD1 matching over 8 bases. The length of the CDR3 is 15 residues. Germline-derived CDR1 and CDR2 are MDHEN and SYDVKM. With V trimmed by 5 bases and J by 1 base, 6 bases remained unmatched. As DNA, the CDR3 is TGTGCCAGCAGTAGCCAAGGACAGGGTAACTATGGCTACACCTTC. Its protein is CASSSQGQGNYGYTF.

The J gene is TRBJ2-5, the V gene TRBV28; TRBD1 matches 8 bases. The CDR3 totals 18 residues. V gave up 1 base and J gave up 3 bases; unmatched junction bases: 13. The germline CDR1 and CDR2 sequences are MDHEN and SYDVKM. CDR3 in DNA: TGTGCCAGCAGTTTATTAATGGGGACAGGTTCGGGGAAAGAGACCCAGTACTTC. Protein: CASSLLMGTGSGKETQYF.

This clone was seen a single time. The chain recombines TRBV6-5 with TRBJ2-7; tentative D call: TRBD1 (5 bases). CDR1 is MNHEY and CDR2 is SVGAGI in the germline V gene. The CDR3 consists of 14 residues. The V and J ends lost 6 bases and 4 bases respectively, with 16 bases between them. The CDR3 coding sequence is TGTGCCAGCAGCCTGACAGACCTTCTTTACGAGCAGTACTTC. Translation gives CASSLTDLLYEQYF.

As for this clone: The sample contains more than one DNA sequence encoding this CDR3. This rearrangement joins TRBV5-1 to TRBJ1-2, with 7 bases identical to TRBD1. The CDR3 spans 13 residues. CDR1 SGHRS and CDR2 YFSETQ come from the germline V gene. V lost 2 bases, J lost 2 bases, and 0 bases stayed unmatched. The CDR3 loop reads CASSLGGNYGYTF. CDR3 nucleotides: TGCGCCAGCAGCTTAGGGGGCAACTATGGCTACACCTTC.

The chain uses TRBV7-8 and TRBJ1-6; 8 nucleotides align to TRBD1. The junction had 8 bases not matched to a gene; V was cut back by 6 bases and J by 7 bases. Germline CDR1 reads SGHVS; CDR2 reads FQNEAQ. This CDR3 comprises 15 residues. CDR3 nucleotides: TGTGCCAGCAGTGTGAGCCAGGGGGCGAATTCACCCCTCCACTTT. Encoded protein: CASSVSQGANSPLHF.

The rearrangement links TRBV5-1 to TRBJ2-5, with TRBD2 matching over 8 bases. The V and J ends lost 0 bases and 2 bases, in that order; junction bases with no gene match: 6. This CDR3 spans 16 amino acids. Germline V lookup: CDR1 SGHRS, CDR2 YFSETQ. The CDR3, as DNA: TGCGCCAGCAGCTTGGCCACACTAGCGGAACAAGAGACCCAGTACTTC. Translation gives CASSLATLAEQETQYF.

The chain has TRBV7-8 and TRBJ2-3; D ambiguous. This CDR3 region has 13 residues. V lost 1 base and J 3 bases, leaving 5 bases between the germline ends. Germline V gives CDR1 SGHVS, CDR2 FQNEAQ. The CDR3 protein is CASSLVGTDTQYF. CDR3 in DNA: TGTGCCAGCAGCTTAGTCGGGACAGATACGCAGTATTTT.